What follows describes a single T cell receptor beta chain. The data originate from a study of T cell changes during pregnancy in multiple sclerosis. Germline loops: CDR1 SGHVS, CDR2 FQNEAQ. CDR3 length: 14 residues. V dropped 4 bases and J dropped 4 bases, with 14 bases sitting between them. Method: immunoSEQ multiplex PCR; TCRdb's copy keeps in-frame clones and lacks some. The data contain just under 100,000 clones, approximately 95% of them seen just once; the ten biggest clones take up 0.99%. J is TRBJ2-7 and V is TRBV7-8, with D tentatively TRBD1 (6 bases). This TCR was sampled from a female donor with multiple sclerosis, enrolled in a pregnancy study. Sequenced here: peripheral blood, sampled after pregnancy. This chain's CDR3 is CASSSQGSPYEQYF. CDR3 coding DNA: TGTGCCAGCAGCTCACAGGGATCCCCTTACGAGCAGTACTTC.